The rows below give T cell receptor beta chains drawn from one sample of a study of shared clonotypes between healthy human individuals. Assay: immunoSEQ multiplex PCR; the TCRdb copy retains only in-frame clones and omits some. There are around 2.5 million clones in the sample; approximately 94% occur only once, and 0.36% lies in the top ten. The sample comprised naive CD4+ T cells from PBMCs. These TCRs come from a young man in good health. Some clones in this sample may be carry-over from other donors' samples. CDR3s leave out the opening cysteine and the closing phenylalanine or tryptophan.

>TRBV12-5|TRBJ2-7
ASGLVRLAGYEQY
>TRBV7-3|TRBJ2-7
ASSPTRSFDEQY
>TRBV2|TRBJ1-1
ASSDVVSNTEAF
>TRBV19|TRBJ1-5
ASSSLGDGQPQH
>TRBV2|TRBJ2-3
ASSESTVTDTQY
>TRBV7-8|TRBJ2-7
ASSSRRGGPSYEQY
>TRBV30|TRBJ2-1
AWGSARTSWYYNEQF
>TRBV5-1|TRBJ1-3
ASGEGPAGNTIY
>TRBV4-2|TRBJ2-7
ASSQGGTWYEQY
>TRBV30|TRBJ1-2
AWSRTGDKYGYT
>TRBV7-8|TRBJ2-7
ASSLVRGGTYEQY
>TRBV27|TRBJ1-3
ASSLSGRTNTIY
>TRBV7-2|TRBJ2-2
ASSLGMAGELF
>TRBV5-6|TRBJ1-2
ASSLVNAEPGPHYGYT
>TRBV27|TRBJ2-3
ASSRSRSSTDTQY
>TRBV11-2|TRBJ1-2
ASSLGGGSSYGYT
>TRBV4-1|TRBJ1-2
ASSQTGGSAYT
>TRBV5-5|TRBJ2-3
ASSGYPGRTDTQY
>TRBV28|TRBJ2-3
ASSRSGSTDTQY